The T cell receptor (beta chain) described here comes from a study of T cells generated in artificial thymic organoids. Separate semi-nested PCRs amplified TCRalpha and TCRbeta libraries using constant-region reverse primers in TRAC or TRBC. MiXCR, run by TCRdb on the 5' RACE reads, gives a single entry per CDR3 protein. Seen here are some 2,500 distinct CDR3 sequences, 11% observed once, and the top ten hold around 2.8%. The CDR3 sequence is 14 residues long. V was pared by 8 bases and J by 5 bases, with 16 bases between. The germline V gene encodes CDR1 MGHRA and CDR2 YSYEKL. The sample was naive CD8+ T cells from the thymus. This sample's subset: CD3+TCRalphabeta+CD8SP T cells; for blood, CD45RO-CCR7+ naive CD8+ T cells. The rearrangement joins TRBV4-1 to TRBJ2-1; maybe TRBD2 (5 bases). The sequence was collected from a human donor who gave cord blood stem cells for thymic organoid culture, a cardiac surgery patient who gave postnatal thymus, or a blood donor (not recorded which). The CDR3: CASGPLATNNEQFF. Written as DNA, the CDR3 is TGCGCCAGCGGACCTCTAGCCACAAACAATGAGCAGTTCTTC.